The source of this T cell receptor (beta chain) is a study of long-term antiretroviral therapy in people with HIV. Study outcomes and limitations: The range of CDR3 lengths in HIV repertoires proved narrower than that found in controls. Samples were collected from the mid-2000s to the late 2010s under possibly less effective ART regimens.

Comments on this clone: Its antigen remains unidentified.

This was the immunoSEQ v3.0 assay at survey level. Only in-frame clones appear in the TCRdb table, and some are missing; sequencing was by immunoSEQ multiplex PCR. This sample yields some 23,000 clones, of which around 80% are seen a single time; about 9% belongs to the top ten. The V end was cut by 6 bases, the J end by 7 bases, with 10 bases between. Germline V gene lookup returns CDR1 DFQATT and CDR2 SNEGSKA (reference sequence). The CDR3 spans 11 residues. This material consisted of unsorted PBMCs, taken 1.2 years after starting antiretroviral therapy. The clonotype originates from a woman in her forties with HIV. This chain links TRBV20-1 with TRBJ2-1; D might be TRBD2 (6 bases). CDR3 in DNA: TGCAGTGCGGGGGGTAATAATGAGCAGTTCTTC. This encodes CSAGGNNEQFF.